The subject of this entry is one TCR beta chain. Its target is unknown. This record comes from a study of beta chain features in type 1 diabetes. As for the study in general: The study examined about 110,000,000 sorted cells across all samples. The study, taken as a whole, reports: The study notes PCR might favor shorter templates equally in patients and controls. In all four CD4+ subsets, TCRB CDR3 length was significantly, moderately reduced in type 1 diabetes.

One heparinised blood draw averaging roughly 100 mL was given by each donor. Germline CDR1 reads SGHNT; CDR2 reads YYREEE (reference sequence). The CDR3 runs 15 residues. The V segment lost 2 bases and the J segment 3 bases; nucleotides outside the gene matches: 2. TCRB transcripts that were expressed got sequenced, as all of the isolated RNA had been reverse transcribed. For naive, central memory and regulatory T cell samples, reads averaged roughly 3.7 million. Assay: immunoSEQ multiplex PCR; the TCRdb copy retains only in-frame clones and omits some. The sample yields about 150,000 clones, 10% to 13% seen once.

V usage is TRBV5-4 and J usage is TRBJ2-2; the match to TRBD2 covers 9 bases. This TCR was recovered from a man in his thirties or forties with type 1 diabetes. Sequencing was performed on central memory CD4+ T cells from blood. The CDR3 DNA is TGTGCCAGCAGCTTCGGGACTAGCCACACCGGGGAGCTGTTTTTT. It translates to CASSFGTSHTGELFF.